This TCR beta chain was recovered during a study of blood T cell repertoires in COVID-19 (dated by TCRdb to about 2020). Looking at the study overall: Samples from collaborators originated in the United States, Italy and Spain and spanned both the acute and convalescent phases of COVID-19. The dataset comprised deeply sampled blood TCRbeta repertoires from subjects exposed to, actively infected with, or recovered from COVID-19. The material from the prospective study consisted of cDNA or gDNA derived from T cells, B-cell-depleted T cells, or PBMCs. HLA class I and class II types, where available, came from metadata supplied by the sample provider rather than from assay-based typing. The samples were drawn from two sources: the first 160 participants of the ongoing ImmuneRACE study, and 1,200 or so subjects contributed by 6 global collaborators. The repertoires were released in a freely available public database intended as a resource for research on the immune response to SARS-CoV-2. Nearly every sample came with metadata listing a de-identified subject ID, COVID-19 status, age in years and sex.

Worth noting for this clone: The target of this receptor is not known. Per-base qualities were not stored, and no clone one base away is much larger.

V and J are truncated by 7 bases and 4 bases respectively, leaving an intervening sequence of 14 bases. CDR1 MNHEY and CDR2 SVGAGI were looked up in the germline V gene. The CDR3 goes from the cysteine to the phenylalanine over 14 residues. Only the CDR3 region is kept as DNA, spanning 42 bases read in frame from base 1. TCRbeta CDR3 regions were amplified from genomic DNA using the immunoSEQ Assay, a bias-controlled multiplex PCR. Per the original workflow: Within the assay, amplification of reference gene primers was used to estimate how many nucleated cells each sample contained. To quantify the absolute abundance of each unique TCRbeta CDR3 rearrangement, sequence reads were collapsed and filtered. For each sample, productive Simpson clonality was calculated as the square root of Simpson's diversity index across productive rearrangements. Not all clones reach the TCRdb copy of this immuneACCESS table, which keeps in-frame sequences only. Checked studies attribute under half of the gap to unresolved V genes and leave the rest unexplained. V and J calls plus clone size are reproduced from that table; the DNA served to infer D and trimming. The sample has under 300,000 clones on record, 80% to 90% of them singletons. Approximately 5.3% of the sample lies in the top ten.

Whole blood was collected in K2EDTA tubes by collaborating institutions according to the institutions' own protocols. For TCRbeta analysis, collaborator samples were shipped as frozen whole blood, as isolated PBMCs, or as DNA extracted from either sample type. Overall results and qualifications from the work: Clinical and demographic metadata were provided uncurated, with the amount varying by source and participant.

This clonotype originated in a man older than 75 with acute or convalescent COVID-19. The chain is encoded by TRBV6-5 joined to TRBJ1-3; the D gene is perhaps TRBD1, from 5 matching bases. Sequenced material: peripheral blood. The CDR3 reads as follows: CASNIRVRGNTIYF. The nucleotide sequence is given as TGTGCCAGCAATATCAGGGTGAGAGGAAACACCATATATTTT.